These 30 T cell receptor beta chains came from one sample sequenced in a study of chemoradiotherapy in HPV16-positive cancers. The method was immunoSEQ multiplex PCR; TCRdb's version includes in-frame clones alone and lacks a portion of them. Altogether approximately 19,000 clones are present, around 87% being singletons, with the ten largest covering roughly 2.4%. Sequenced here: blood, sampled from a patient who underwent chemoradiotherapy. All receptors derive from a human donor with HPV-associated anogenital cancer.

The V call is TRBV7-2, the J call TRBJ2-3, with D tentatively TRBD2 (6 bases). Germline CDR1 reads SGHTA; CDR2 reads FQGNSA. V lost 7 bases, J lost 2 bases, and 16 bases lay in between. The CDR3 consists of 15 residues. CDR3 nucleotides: TGTGCCAGCACGGGGCTAGCGATTATCACAGATACGCAGTATTTT. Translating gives CASTGLAIITDTQYF.

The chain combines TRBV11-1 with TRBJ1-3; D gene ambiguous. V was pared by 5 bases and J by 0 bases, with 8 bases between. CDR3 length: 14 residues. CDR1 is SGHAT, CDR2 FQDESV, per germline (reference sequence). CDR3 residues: CASSPDTSGNTIYF. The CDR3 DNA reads TGTGCCAGCAGCCCAGACACCTCTGGAAACACCATATATTTT.

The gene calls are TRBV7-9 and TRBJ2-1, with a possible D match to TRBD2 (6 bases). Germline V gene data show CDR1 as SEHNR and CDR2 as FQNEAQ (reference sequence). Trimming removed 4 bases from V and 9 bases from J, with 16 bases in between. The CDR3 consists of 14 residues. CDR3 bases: TGTGCCAGCAGCTACTTGACTAGTTCCGGTGAGCAGTTCTTC. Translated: CASSYLTSSGEQFF.

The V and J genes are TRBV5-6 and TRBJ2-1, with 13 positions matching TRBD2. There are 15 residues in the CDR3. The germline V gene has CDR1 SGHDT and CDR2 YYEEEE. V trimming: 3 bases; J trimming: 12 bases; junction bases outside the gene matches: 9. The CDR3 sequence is CASSSPGLAGPPQFF. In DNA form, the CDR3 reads TGTGCCAGCAGCTCCCCGGGACTAGCGGGACCACCGCAGTTCTTC.

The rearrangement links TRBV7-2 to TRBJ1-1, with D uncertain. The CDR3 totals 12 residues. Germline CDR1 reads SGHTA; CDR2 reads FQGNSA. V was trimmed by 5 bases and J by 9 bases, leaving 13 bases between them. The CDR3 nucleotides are TGTGCCAGCAGCCCCCAGGAGTTTCAAGCTTTCTTT. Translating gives CASSPQEFQAFF.

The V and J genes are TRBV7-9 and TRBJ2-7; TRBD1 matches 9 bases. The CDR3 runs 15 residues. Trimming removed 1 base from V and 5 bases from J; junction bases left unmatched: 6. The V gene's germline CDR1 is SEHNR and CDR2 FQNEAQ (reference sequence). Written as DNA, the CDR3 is TGTGCCAGCAGCTTAGGCGGACAGGGGAACAACGAGCAGTACTTC. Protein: CASSLGGQGNNEQYF.

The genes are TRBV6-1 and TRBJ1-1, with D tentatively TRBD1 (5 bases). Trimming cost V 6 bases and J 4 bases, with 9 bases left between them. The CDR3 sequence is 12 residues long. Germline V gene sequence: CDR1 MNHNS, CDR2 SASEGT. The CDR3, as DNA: TGTGCCAGCAGGAAGGGGAGCACTGAAGCTTTCTTT. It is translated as CASRKGSTEAFF.

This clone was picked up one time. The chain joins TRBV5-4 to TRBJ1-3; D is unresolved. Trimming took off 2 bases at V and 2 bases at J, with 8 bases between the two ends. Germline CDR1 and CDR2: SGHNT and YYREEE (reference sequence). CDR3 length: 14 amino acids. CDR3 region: CASSFELAGNTIYF. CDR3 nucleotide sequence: TGTGCCAGCAGCTTCGAATTAGCTGGAAACACCATATATTTT. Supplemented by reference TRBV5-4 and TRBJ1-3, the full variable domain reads ETGVTQSPTHLIKTRGQQVTLRCSSQSGHNTVSWYQQALGQGPQFIFQYYREEENGRGNFPPRFSGLQFPNYSSELNVNALELDDSALYLCASSFELAGNTIYFGEGSWLTVV.

The CDR3 DNA is TGTGCCAGCAGGGAGCGGGAGTGGGAGCAGTTCTTC. Its translation: CASREREWEQFF. This rearrangement joins TRBV6-6 to TRBJ2-1; TRBD2 matches at 8 bases. The germline V gene encodes CDR1 MNHNY and CDR2 SVGAGI (reference sequence). V shed 6 bases and J 10 bases; nucleotides not matched to a gene: 5. The CDR3 has 12 residues.

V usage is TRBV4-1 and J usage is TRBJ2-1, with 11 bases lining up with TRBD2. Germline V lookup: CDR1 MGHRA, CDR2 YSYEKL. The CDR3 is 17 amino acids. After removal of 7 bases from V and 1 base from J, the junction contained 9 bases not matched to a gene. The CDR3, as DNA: TGCGCCAGCAACCCTACTAGCGGGAGCATGTCCTACAATGAGCAGTTCTTC. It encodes CASNPTSGSMSYNEQFF.

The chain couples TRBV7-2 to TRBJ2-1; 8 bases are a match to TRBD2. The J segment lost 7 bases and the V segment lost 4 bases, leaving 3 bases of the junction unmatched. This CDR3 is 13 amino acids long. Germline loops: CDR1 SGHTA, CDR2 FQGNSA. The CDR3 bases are TGTGCCAGCAGCTCCGGGAGGGGGAATGAGCAGTTCTTC. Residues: CASSSGRGNEQFF. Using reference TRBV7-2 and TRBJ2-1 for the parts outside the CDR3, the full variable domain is GAGVSQSPSNKVTEKGKDVELRCDPISGHTALYWYRQSLGQGLEFLIYFQGNSAPDKSGLPSDRFSAERTGGSVSTLTIQRTQQEDSAVYLCASSSGRGNEQFFGPGTRLTVL.

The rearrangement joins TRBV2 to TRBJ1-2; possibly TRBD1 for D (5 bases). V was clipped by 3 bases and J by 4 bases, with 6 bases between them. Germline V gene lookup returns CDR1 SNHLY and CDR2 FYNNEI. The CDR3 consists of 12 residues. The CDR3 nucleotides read TGTGCCAGCAGTGACAGGGTCTATGGCTACACCTTC. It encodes CASSDRVYGYTF.

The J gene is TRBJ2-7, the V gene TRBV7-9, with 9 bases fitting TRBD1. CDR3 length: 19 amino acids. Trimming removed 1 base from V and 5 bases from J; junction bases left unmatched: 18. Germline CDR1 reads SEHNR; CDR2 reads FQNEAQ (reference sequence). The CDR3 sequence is CASSLGWRTRTGAIHEQYF. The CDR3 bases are TGTGCCAGCAGCTTAGGATGGAGGACCCGGACAGGGGCGATCCACGAGCAGTACTTC. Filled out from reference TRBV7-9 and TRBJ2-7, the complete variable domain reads DTGVSQNPRHKITKRGQNVTFRCDPISEHNRLYWYRQTLGQGPEFLTYFQNEAQLEKSRLLSDRFSAERPKGSFSTLEIQRTEQGDSAMYLCASSLGWRTRTGAIHEQYFGPGTRLTVT.

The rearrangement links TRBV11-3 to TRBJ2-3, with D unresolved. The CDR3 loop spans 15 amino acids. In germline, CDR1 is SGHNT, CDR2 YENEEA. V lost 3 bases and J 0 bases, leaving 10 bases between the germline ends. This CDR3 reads CASSFFASSTDTQYF. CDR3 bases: TGTGCCAGCAGCTTTTTCGCGTCTAGCACAGATACGCAGTATTTT.

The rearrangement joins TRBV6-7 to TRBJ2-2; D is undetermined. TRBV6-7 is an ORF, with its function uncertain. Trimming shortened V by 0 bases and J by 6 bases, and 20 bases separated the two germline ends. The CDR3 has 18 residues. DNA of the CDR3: TGTGCCAGCAGTTACTCGAGGTTATTTCTCCCCGGGCCCGGGGAGCTGTTTTTT. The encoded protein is CASSYSRLFLPGPGELFF.

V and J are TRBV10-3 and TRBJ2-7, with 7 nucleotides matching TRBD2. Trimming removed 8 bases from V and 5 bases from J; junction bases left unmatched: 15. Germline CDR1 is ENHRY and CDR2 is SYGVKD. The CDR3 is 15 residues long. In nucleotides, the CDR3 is TGTGCCATCCAGAAGAGGCTAGCGGTTAGCGACGAGCAGTACTTC. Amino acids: CAIQKRLAVSDEQYF.

For the CDR3, the DNA is TGTGCCAGCAGCCCCTGGGGGGGTATCAACACCGGGGAGCTGTTTTTT. Translation: CASSPWGGINTGELFF. The chain joins TRBV7-3 to TRBJ2-2, with TRBD2 matching over 7 bases. Germline CDR1 reads SGHTA; CDR2 reads FQGTGA. The CDR3 is 16 residues long. V was clipped by 5 bases and J by 2 bases; unmatched bases: 8.

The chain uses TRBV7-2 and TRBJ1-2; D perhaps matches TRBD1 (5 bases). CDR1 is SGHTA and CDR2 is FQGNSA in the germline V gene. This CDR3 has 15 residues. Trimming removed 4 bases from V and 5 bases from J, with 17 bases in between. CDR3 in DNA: TGTGCCAGCAGCTCCACCTGGGGAGGGACGTATGGCTACACCTTC. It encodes CASSSTWGGTYGYTF.

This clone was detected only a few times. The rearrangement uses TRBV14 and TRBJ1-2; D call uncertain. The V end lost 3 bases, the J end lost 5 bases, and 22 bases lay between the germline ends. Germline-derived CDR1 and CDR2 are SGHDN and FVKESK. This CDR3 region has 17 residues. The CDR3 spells CASSHAALSEAGYGYTF. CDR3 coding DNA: TGTGCCAGCAGCCATGCCGCCTTATCCGAGGCAGGTTATGGCTACACCTTC.

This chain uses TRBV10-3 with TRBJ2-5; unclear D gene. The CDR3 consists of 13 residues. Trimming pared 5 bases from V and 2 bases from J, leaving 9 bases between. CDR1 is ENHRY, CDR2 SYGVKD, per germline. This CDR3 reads CAISKRIQETQYF. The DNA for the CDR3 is TGTGCCATCAGTAAAAGAATACAAGAGACCCAGTACTTC.

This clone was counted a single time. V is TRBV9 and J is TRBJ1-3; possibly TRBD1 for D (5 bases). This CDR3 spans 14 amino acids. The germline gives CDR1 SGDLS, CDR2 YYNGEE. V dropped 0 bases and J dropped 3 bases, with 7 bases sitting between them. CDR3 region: CASSVGQGGNTIYF. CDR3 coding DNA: TGTGCCAGCAGCGTAGGGCAGGGTGGAAACACCATATATTTT.

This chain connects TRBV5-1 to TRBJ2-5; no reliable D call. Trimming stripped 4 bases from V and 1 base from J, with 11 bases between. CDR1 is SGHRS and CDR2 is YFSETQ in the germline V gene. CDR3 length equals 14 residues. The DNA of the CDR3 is TGCGCCAGCAGCGGAATCGGCAGCCAAGAGACCCAGTACTTC. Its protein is CASSGIGSQETQYF.

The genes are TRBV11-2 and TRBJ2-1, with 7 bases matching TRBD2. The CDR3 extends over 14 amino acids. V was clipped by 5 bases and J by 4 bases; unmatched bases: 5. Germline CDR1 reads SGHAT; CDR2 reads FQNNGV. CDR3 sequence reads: CASSAGAGYNEQFF. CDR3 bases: TGTGCCAGCAGCGCAGGAGCGGGGTACAATGAGCAGTTCTTC.

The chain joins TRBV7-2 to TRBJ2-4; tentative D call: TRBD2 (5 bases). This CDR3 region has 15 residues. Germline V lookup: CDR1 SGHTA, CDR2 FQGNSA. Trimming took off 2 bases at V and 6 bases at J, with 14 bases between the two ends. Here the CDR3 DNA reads TGTGCCAGCAGCTTATCCGGAGGCCGACGAAACATTCAGTACTTC. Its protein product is CASSLSGGRRNIQYF.

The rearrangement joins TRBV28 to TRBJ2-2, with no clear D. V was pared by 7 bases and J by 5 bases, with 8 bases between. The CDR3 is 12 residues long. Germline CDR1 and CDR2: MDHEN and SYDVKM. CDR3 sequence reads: CASTEGTGELFF. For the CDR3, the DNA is TGTGCCAGCACCGAAGGAACCGGGGAGCTGTTTTTT. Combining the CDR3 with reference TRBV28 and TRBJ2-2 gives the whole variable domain DVKVTQSSRYLVKRTGEKVFLECVQDMDHENMFWYRQDPGLGLRLIYFSYDVKMKEKGDIPEGYSVSREKKERFSLILESASTNQTSMYLCASTEGTGELFFGEGSRLTVL.

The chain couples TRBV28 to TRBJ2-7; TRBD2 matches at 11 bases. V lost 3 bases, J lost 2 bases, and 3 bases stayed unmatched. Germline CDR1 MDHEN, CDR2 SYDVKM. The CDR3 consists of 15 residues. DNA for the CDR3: TGTGCCAGCAGTTTCCCGACTAGCGGGGCCTACGAGCAGTACTTC. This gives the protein CASSFPTSGAYEQYF.

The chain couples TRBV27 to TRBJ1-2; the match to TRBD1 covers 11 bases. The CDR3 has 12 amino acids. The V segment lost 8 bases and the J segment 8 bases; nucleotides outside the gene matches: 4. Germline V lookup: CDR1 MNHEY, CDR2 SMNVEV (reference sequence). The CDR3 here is CASRTGGFGYTF. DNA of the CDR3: TGTGCCAGCCGGACAGGGGGCTTCGGCTACACCTTC.

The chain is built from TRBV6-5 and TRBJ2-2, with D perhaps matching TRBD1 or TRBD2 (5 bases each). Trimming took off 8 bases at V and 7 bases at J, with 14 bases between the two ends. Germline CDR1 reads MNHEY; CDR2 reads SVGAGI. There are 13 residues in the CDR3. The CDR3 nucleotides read TGTGCCAGCCTTAGTGAGGGGATCGGGGAGCTGTTTTTT. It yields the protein CASLSEGIGELFF.

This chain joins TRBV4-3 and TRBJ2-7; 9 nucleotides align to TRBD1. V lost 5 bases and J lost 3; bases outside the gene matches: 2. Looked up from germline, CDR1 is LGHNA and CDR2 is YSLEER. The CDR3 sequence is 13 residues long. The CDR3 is CASSSGQGYEQYF. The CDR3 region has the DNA TGCGCCAGCAGCTCGGGACAGGGCTACGAGCAGTACTTC.

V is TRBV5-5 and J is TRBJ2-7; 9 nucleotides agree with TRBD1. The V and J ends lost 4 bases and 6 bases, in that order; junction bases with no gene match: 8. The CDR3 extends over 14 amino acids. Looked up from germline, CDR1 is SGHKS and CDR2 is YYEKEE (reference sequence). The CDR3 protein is CASSPLGQGGEQYF. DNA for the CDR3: TGTGCCAGCAGCCCCCTGGGACAGGGTGGCGAGCAGTACTTC. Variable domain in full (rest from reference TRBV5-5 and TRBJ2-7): DAGVTQSPTHLIKTRGQQVTLRCSPISGHKSVSWYQQVLGQGPQFIFQYYEKEERGRGNFPDRFSARQFPNYSSELNVNALLLGDSALYLCASSPLGQGGEQYFGPGTRLTVT.